Below, 32 T cell receptor beta chains from the same sample are listed, as sequenced in a study of blood T cell repertoires in COVID-19. Data came from immunoSEQ multiplex PCR; TCRdb stores just in-frame clones and leaves some out. Among fewer than 250,000 clones listed, around 76% were seen once. Input material: PBMCs or T cells enriched from blood (not recorded which). The receptors originated from a woman in her forties or fifties with acute COVID-19.

The DNA for the CDR3 is TGTGCCAGCAGAGCGGGACAGGGGCGGTATGGCTACACCTTC. It encodes CASRAGQGRYGYTF. The V call is TRBV3-1 (or the pseudogene TRBV3-2), the J call TRBJ1-2, with 10 bases identical to TRBD1. The J segment lost 5 bases and the V segment lost 6 bases, leaving 6 bases of the junction unmatched. The CDR3 is made up of 14 amino acids. Germline CDR1 reads LGHDT; CDR2 reads YNNKEL (reference sequence).

The CDR3 protein is CASTPTGDYGYTF. CDR3 nucleotides: TGTGCCAGCACCCCCACAGGGGACTATGGCTACACCTTC. The chain employs TRBV11-2 and TRBJ1-2; 7 nucleotides line up with TRBD1. The CDR3 sequence is 13 residues long. V lost 7 bases, J lost 3 bases, and 5 bases stayed unmatched. CDR1 is SGHAT, CDR2 FQNNGV, per germline.

The chain is built from TRBV27 and TRBJ1-1; 8 bases match TRBD1. Losses at the gene ends were 7 bases for V and 1 base for J; bases not matched to a gene: 11. Looked up from germline, CDR1 is MNHEY and CDR2 is SMNVEV (reference sequence). The CDR3 runs 16 residues. CDR3 sequence: CASTGPRGPSNTEAFF. The CDR3 DNA reads TGTGCCAGCACCGGTCCCAGGGGGCCTTCGAACACTGAAGCTTTCTTT.

This clone was seen once. CDR3 protein: CASRTGGSRAWEAFF. The CDR3 DNA is TGTGCCAGTAGAACAGGGGGTTCCAGGGCGTGGGAAGCTTTCTTT. V and J are TRBV19 and TRBJ1-1; 8 bases align to TRBD1. This CDR3 is built from 15 residues. V shed 6 bases and J 8 bases; nucleotides not matched to a gene: 14. CDR1 and CDR2 (germline): LNHDA, SQIVND (reference sequence). Supplemented by reference TRBV19 and TRBJ1-1, the full variable domain reads DGGITQSPKYLFRKEGQNVTLSCEQNLNHDAMYWYRQDPGQGLRLIYYSQIVNDFQKGDIAEGYSVSREKKESFPLTVTSAQKNPTAFYLCASRTGGSRAWEAFFGQGTRLTVV.

This clone occurred once. Here the CDR3 reads CASSLQGGWDTEAFF. The CDR3 DNA sequence: TGTGCCAGCAGCTTACAGGGAGGGTGGGACACTGAAGCTTTCTTT. V gene TRBV5-4 combines with J gene TRBJ1-1, with D maybe TRBD1 (6 bases). Looked up from germline, CDR1 is SGHNT and CDR2 is YYREEE (reference sequence). V shed 2 bases and J shed 3 bases, with 14 bases lying between them. The CDR3 has 15 residues.

This rearrangement joins TRBV6-2 or TRBV6-3 to TRBJ1-3; D is perhaps TRBD1 (5 bases). This CDR3 is 13 amino acids long. V shed 4 bases and J shed 4 bases, with 8 bases lying between them. Per germline, CDR1 MNHEY and CDR2 SVGEGT. In DNA, the CDR3 is TGTGCCAGCAGTTCGTGGACAGGAAACACCATATATTTT. Translated: CASSSWTGNTIYF.

The chain employs TRBV3-1 (or the pseudogene TRBV3-2) and TRBJ1-3; D unresolved. The CDR3 covers 16 residues. Trimming removed 4 bases at V and 2 bases at J, with 15 bases between. The V gene's germline CDR1 is LGHDT and CDR2 YNNKEL (reference sequence). The CDR3: CASSPEISRTGNTIYF. CDR3 in DNA: TGTGCCAGCAGCCCTGAGATTAGCCGTACTGGAAACACCATATATTTT.

The chain uses TRBV7-6 and TRBJ1-1, with 8 nucleotides matching TRBD1. Germline V gene sequence: CDR1 SGHVS, CDR2 FNYEAQ. Trimming removed 5 bases from V and 5 bases from J; junction bases left unmatched: 4. The CDR3 sequence is 13 residues long. CDR3 DNA: TGTGCCAGCAGCGAGGACAGGGTGACTGAAGCTTTCTTT. Its translation: CASSEDRVTEAFF.

The chain employs TRBV6-5 and TRBJ1-1; 7 bases align to TRBD1. Germline CDR1 reads MNHEY; CDR2 reads SVGAGI. This CDR3 spans 15 amino acids. The junction had 14 bases not matched to a gene; V was cut back by 6 bases and J by 7 bases. CDR3 DNA: TGTGCCAGCAGATCACAGGGGCGGCGTGAGGTTGAAGCTTTCTTT. It codes for CASRSQGRREVEAFF.

The genes are TRBV5-5 and TRBJ2-2, with 7 bases that match TRBD2. This CDR3 contains 15 residues. Germline V gene data show CDR1 as SGHKS and CDR2 as YYEKEE (reference sequence). Trimming cost V 3 bases and J 4 bases; bases outside gene matches: 6. CDR3 loop: CASSSQGGPTGELFF. The CDR3 bases are TGTGCCAGCAGCTCCCAGGGAGGGCCCACCGGGGAGCTGTTTTTT.

The rearrangement links TRBV4-3 to TRBJ1-5, with unresolved D. Trimming removed 1 base from V and 2 bases from J, with 12 bases in between. The CDR3 is 16 amino acids. Germline CDR1 reads LGHNA; CDR2 reads YSLEER. The CDR3 protein is CASSQVYPAGNQPQHF. CDR3 DNA sequence: TGCGCCAGCAGCCAAGTCTACCCGGCGGGCAATCAGCCCCAGCATTTT.

The genes are TRBV5-1 and TRBJ1-3; possible D gene TRBD1, 6 bases. Germline CDR1 SGHRS, CDR2 YFSETQ. V shed 6 bases and J shed 3 bases, with 10 bases lying between them. The CDR3 contains 13 residues. The CDR3 loop is CASTQGFGNTIYF. The CDR3 bases are TGCGCCAGCACCCAGGGGTTTGGAAACACCATATATTTT.

This clone turned up a few times. The chain employs TRBV10-3 and TRBJ1-2, with 9 nucleotides matching TRBD1. Trimming cost V 5 bases and J 6 bases; bases outside gene matches: 4. Germline CDR1 is ENHRY and CDR2 is SYGVKD. This CDR3 is 13 amino acids long. CDR3 in amino acids: CAISKQGADGYTF. DNA for the CDR3: TGTGCCATCAGTAAACAGGGGGCGGATGGCTACACCTTC.

The chain employs TRBV3-1 (or the pseudogene TRBV3-2) and TRBJ1-1; a possible D gene is TRBD1 (5 bases). The germline V gene encodes CDR1 LGHDT and CDR2 YNNKEL (reference sequence). This CDR3 region has 14 residues. The V and J ends lost 8 bases and 0 bases respectively, with 13 bases between them. CDR3: CASHPQGVNTEAFF. CDR3 DNA sequence: TGTGCCAGCCATCCCCAAGGGGTGAACACTGAAGCTTTCTTT.

This clone was seen only a few times. This chain uses TRBV24-1 with TRBJ1-5, with D uncertain. Trimming pared 4 bases from V and 0 bases from J, leaving 12 bases between. This CDR3 region has 16 residues. Germline assignment: CDR1 KGHDR and CDR2 SFDVKD. DNA of the CDR3: TGTGCCACCAGTGAGGGCACAGAGTATAGCAATCAGCCCCAGCATTTT. Translating gives CATSEGTEYSNQPQHF.

The DNA for the CDR3 is TGCGCCAGCAGCCGTACAGGGGGTGGCGAGCAGTACGTC. Translating it yields CASSRTGGGEQYV. This chain connects TRBV10-2 to TRBJ2-7; TRBD1 aligns across 8 bases. Trimming at V came to 6 bases and at J to 6 bases, leaving 7 bases not matched to a gene. Germline CDR1 is WSHSY and CDR2 is SAAADI. The CDR3 runs 13 residues.

V usage is TRBV6-2 or TRBV6-3 and J usage is TRBJ2-7; 8 bases are a match to TRBD1. V gave up 6 bases and J gave up 5 bases; unmatched junction bases: 6. Per germline, CDR1 MNHEY and CDR2 SVGEGT. The CDR3 has 13 residues. The chain's CDR3 is CASSRQGPNEQYV. The CDR3, as DNA: TGTGCCAGCAGCCGACAGGGGCCGAACGAGCAGTACGTC.

This chain uses TRBV4-1 with TRBJ1-1; D gene unclear. Germline CDR1 is MGHRA and CDR2 is YSYEKL. CDR3 length: 15 residues. V lost 3 bases and J lost 5, with 16 bases in between. CDR3: CASSQIPARGTEAFF. The CDR3 DNA is TGCGCCAGCAGCCAGATTCCGGCCCGAGGGACTGAAGCTTTCTTT.

The chain employs TRBV14 and TRBJ1-1; 8 bases match TRBD1. The junction had 4 bases not matched to a gene; V was cut back by 2 bases and J by 5 bases. The CDR3 is 14 amino acids. CDR1 SGHDN and CDR2 FVKESK come from the germline V gene. DNA of the CDR3: TGTGCCAGCAGCCAACAGGGGGCGAGGACTGAAGCTTTCTTT. It encodes CASSQQGARTEAFF.

The V call is TRBV7-2, the J call TRBJ2-2; 8 bases fit TRBD2. This CDR3 has 16 residues. Germline V gene data show CDR1 as SGHTA and CDR2 as FQGNSA. CDR3 in DNA: TGTGCTACGGAGCGGGGGTCCCAAACGAACACCGGGGAGCTGTTTTTT. Encoded protein: CATERGSQTNTGELFF. The variable domain in full, with the rest retrieved from reference TRBV7-2 and TRBJ2-2, is GAGVSQSPSNKVTEKGKDVELRCDPISGHTALYWYRQSLGQGLEFLIYFQGNSAPDKSGLPSDRFSAERTGGSVSTLTIQRTQQEDSAVYLCATERGSQTNTGELFFGEGSRLTVL.

This sequence joins TRBV7-9 and TRBJ1-1; D is unclear. In germline, CDR1 is SEHNR, CDR2 FQNEAQ (reference sequence). The V gene lost 4 bases and the J gene lost 8 bases, with 5 bases spanning the gap. This CDR3 spans 10 amino acids. The CDR3 nucleotides are TGTGCCAGCAGCTCTACCGAAGCTTTCTTT. This encodes CASSSTEAFF.

V usage is TRBV6-6 and J usage is TRBJ1-4; D might be TRBD1 (5 bases). The CDR3 has 14 amino acids. V lost 6 bases to trimming and J lost 0 bases, with 8 bases between them. Per germline, CDR1 MNHNY and CDR2 SVGAGI (reference sequence). Here the CDR3 DNA reads TGTGCCAGCAGCTCAGGGTCAACTAATGAAAAACTGTTTTTT. As protein: CASSSGSTNEKLFF.

V and J are TRBV5-4 and TRBJ1-2; D is possibly TRBD1 (5 bases). V shed 4 bases and J shed 3 bases, with 10 bases lying between them. The CDR3 covers 13 residues. Germline CDR1 is SGHNT and CDR2 is YYREEE (reference sequence). The chain's CDR3 is CASSTRGDYGYTF. In nucleotides, the CDR3 is TGTGCCAGCAGCACCCGGGGGGACTATGGCTACACCTTC.

The chain has TRBV5-1 and TRBJ1-3, with D maybe TRBD1 (6 bases). Trimming stripped 4 bases from V and 1 base from J, with 12 bases between. Germline CDR1 and CDR2: SGHRS and YFSETQ. The CDR3 has 15 residues. The CDR3 region is CASSRDRTSGNTIYF. DNA of the CDR3: TGCGCCAGCAGCCGAGACAGGACATCTGGAAACACCATATATTTT. Using reference TRBV5-1 and TRBJ1-3 for the parts outside the CDR3, the full variable domain is KAGVTQTPRYLIKTRGQQVTLSCSPISGHRSVSWYQQTPGQGLQFLFEYFSETQRNKGNFPGRFSGRQFSNSRSEMNVSTLELGDSALYLCASSRDRTSGNTIYFGEGSWLTVV.

This sequence joins TRBV3-1 (or the pseudogene TRBV3-2) and TRBJ1-2; the D gene is possibly TRBD1 (5 bases). The CDR3 totals 16 residues. In germline, CDR1 is LGHDT, CDR2 YNNKEL (reference sequence). Trimming cost V 4 bases and J 0 bases, with 15 bases left between them. The CDR3 DNA sequence: TGTGCCAGCAGCCCTTCCCTCAGGGCCTCTAACTATGGCTACACCTTC. Translating it yields CASSPSLRASNYGYTF.

This chain links TRBV10-3 with TRBJ2-3; 8 positions agree with TRBD2. CDR3 length: 15 amino acids. Germline V gene data show CDR1 as ENHRY and CDR2 as SYGVKD. The junction had 8 bases not matched to a gene; V was cut back by 6 bases and J by 3 bases. CDR3 nucleotide sequence: TGTGCCATCAGCCTAGCGGGCCTGCTAACAGATACGCAGTATTTT. Translated, it gives CAISLAGLLTDTQYF.

The chain combines TRBV9 with TRBJ1-1; 7 bases fit TRBD1. Looked up from germline, CDR1 is SGDLS and CDR2 is YYNGEE. V was clipped by 2 bases and J by 7 bases; unmatched bases: 8. The CDR3 runs 14 residues. CDR3 region: CASSVRQGGFEAFF. The CDR3 region has the DNA TGTGCCAGCAGCGTCCGACAGGGCGGGTTTGAAGCTTTCTTT.

The chain recombines TRBV19 with TRBJ2-5; D possibly corresponds to TRBD2 (5 bases). V lost 5 bases and J lost 6, with 16 bases in between. This CDR3 region has 14 residues. The germline CDR1 and CDR2 sequences are LNHDA and SQIVND (reference sequence). The CDR3 here is CASSPRDPEKTQYF. CDR3 sequence (DNA): TGTGCCAGTAGTCCACGGGATCCGGAAAAGACCCAGTACTTC.

The chain joins TRBV10-3 to TRBJ1-1, with TRBD1 matching 8 bases. CDR1 is ENHRY and CDR2 is SYGVKD in the germline V gene. The CDR3 runs to 17 residues. Losses at the gene ends were 2 bases for V and 5 bases for J; bases not matched to a gene: 13. The CDR3 DNA reads as TGTGCCATCAGTGAGAATCGTTACAGGGGGATGGGGACTGAAGCTTTCTTT. This sequence encodes CAISENRYRGMGTEAFF.

The genes are TRBV18 and TRBJ1-2; D is perhaps TRBD1 (6 bases). Germline V gene data show CDR1 as KGHSH and CDR2 as LQKENI. This CDR3 comprises 15 residues. V dropped 3 bases and J dropped 4 bases, with 15 bases sitting between them. The CDR3 coding sequence is TGTGCCAGCTCACCCTTTGGACAGACCGGCTATGGCTACACCTTC. This encodes CASSPFGQTGYGYTF.

J is TRBJ2-1 and V is TRBV27; 7 nucleotides line up with TRBD2. The CDR3 totals 14 residues. With V trimmed by 3 bases and J by 4 bases, 3 bases remained unmatched. Germline CDR1 and CDR2: MNHEY and SMNVEV (reference sequence). The CDR3 DNA sequence: TGTGCCAGCAGTTTCGAGGGAGGGTACAATGAGCAGTTCTTC. Translated, it gives CASSFEGGYNEQFF.

V usage is TRBV6-1 and J usage is TRBJ2-7; 8 bases fit TRBD1. Germline loops: CDR1 MNHNS, CDR2 SASEGT. The CDR3 has 15 residues. The V and J ends lost 2 bases and 6 bases, in that order; junction bases with no gene match: 9. The CDR3 region has the DNA TGTGCCAGCAGTGAAACAGGCAGGGGGCGTCCCGAGCAGTACGTC. This translates into CASSETGRGRPEQYV.